This T cell receptor (beta chain) appears in the sequencing data of a study of early T cells in non-severe SARS-CoV-2 infection. One entry per CDR3 protein results from TCRdb running MiXCR on the 5' RACE reads. In the table there are approximately 29,000 distinct CDR3 sequences, about 6.6% of which are singletons. Many counts were recorded for this clonotype. This CDR3 spans 14 amino acids. V was trimmed by 0 bases and J by 1 base, leaving 4 bases between them. This receptor was obtained from an adult who was a healthcare worker with PCR-confirmed SARS-CoV-2 infection or an uninfected control (not recorded which). Material: whole blood, obtained at baseline. V and J are TRBV12-3 or TRBV12-4 and TRBJ1-3; D is unclear. CDR3 amino acids: CASSLAGSGNTIYF. The CDR3 nucleotides read TGTGCCAGCAGTTTAGCAGGGTCTGGAAACACCATATATTTT.